The 9 T cell receptor beta chains in this list originate from one sample, sequenced in a study of T cell repertoires in cytomegalovirus infection (dated by TCRdb to 2018 to 2020). Reads for this sample came from an Illumina HiSeq 1500. TCRdb applied fastp at Q25 and MiXCR to the public reads, then kept only in-frame beta chains. Every entry covers one CDR3 protein and lists the most common genes and DNA from its rows. The sample table holds 100,000 to 150,000 distinct CDR3 sequences, of which 8% to 9% were seen once. The ten top clones hold about 9.5% of the sample. The sample was PBMCs. The receptor source for this set is a human donor in good health (CMV status not recorded). Some clones in this sample may be carry-over from other donors' samples.

This clonotype was seen repeatedly, ten times or more. This chain connects TRBV7-9 to TRBJ1-2; 7 bases map to TRBD1. The CDR3 length is 13 residues. Germline V gene sequence: CDR1 SEHNR, CDR2 FQNEAQ (reference sequence). V lost 6 bases and J lost 8; bases outside the gene matches: 9. DNA for the CDR3: TGTGCCAGCAGTTCTACAGGGGCTTGGGGCTACACCTTC. It codes for CASSSTGAWGYTF. The variable domain in full, with the rest retrieved from reference TRBV7-9 and TRBJ1-2, is DTGVSQNPRHKITKRGQNVTFRCDPISEHNRLYWYRQTLGQGPEFLTYFQNEAQLEKSRLLSDRFSAERPKGSFSTLEIQRTEQGDSAMYLCASSSTGAWGYTFGSGTRLTVV.

With respect to this clonotype: Possible read error: a much larger clone is one base away. J is TRBJ2-2 and V is TRBV7-9; tentatively, D is TRBD1 or TRBD2 (6 bases each). Germline-derived CDR1 and CDR2 are SEHNR and FQNEAQ (reference sequence). The CDR3 has 15 residues. The V end lost 4 bases, the J end lost 3 bases, and 12 bases lay between the germline ends. The CDR3 nucleotides are TGTGCCAGCAGCTCCAGGGGACTTTACACCGGGGAGCTGTTTTTT. Translation: CASSSRGLYTGELFF.

This clonotype was detected many times. This chain uses TRBV7-6 with TRBJ2-5; TRBD1 aligns across 9 bases. After removal of 5 bases from V and 2 bases from J, the junction contained 0 bases not matched to a gene. The CDR3 extends over 13 amino acids. Germline assignment: CDR1 SGHVS and CDR2 FNYEAQ. CDR3 residues: CASSGTGQETQYF. CDR3 bases: TGTGCCAGCAGCGGGACAGGGCAAGAGACCCAGTACTTC.

This clonotype was recorded at least ten times. The chain recombines TRBV14 with TRBJ2-5; D is tentatively TRBD1 or TRBD2 (6 bases each). From germline, CDR1 is SGHDN and CDR2 FVKESK. Trimming left V 3 bases short and J 4 bases short, with 12 bases between. The CDR3 is 14 amino acids. CDR3 residues: CASSHGGGGETQYF. In nucleotides, the CDR3 is TGTGCCAGCAGCCATGGAGGGGGAGGAGAGACCCAGTACTTC.

This clonotype was observed at least ten times. The chain couples TRBV7-2 to TRBJ1-2; D is perhaps TRBD1 (5 bases). The CDR3 contains 12 residues. Looked up from germline, CDR1 is SGHTA and CDR2 is FQGNSA. Trimming removed 4 bases at V and 10 bases at J, with 13 bases between. The CDR3 loop is CASSSTAGFYTF. As DNA, the CDR3 is TGTGCCAGCAGCTCAACCGCAGGGTTCTACACCTTC.

The chain is built from TRBV5-4 and TRBJ2-3, with 14 bases aligning to TRBD2. Trimming removed 0 bases from V and 1 base from J; junction bases left unmatched: 4. The CDR3 consists of 18 residues. Per the germline V gene, CDR1 is SGHNT and CDR2 is YYREEE (reference sequence). The CDR3 DNA reads TGTGCCAGCAGCTTGGGGGGACTAGCGGGGGCACGCACAGATACGCAGTATTTT. Translation: CASSLGGLAGARTDTQYF.

The rearrangement uses TRBV20-1 and TRBJ2-1; 8 bases are a match to TRBD1. The germline V gene has CDR1 DFQATT and CDR2 SNEGSKA (reference sequence). The CDR3 has 15 residues. V lost 0 bases, J lost 5 bases, and 6 bases stayed unmatched. CDR3 sequence: CSARDRTGGDNEQFF. Written as DNA, the CDR3 is TGCAGTGCTAGAGATCGTACAGGGGGAGACAATGAGCAGTTCTTC.

The V gene is TRBV29-1, the J gene TRBJ1-2, with TRBD1 as a possible D gene (6 bases). CDR3 size: 12 residues. CDR1 is SQVTM and CDR2 is ANQGSEA in the germline V gene. Deletions cut 4 bases from V and 3 bases from J, with 9 bases between. The CDR3 DNA reads TGCAGCGTTGTGGACAGCTACTATGGCTACACCTTC. It codes for CSVVDSYYGYTF.

The rearrangement uses TRBV6-2 or TRBV6-3 and TRBJ1-1, with D maybe TRBD1 (5 bases). Germline CDR1 MNHEY, CDR2 SVGEGT. Between the trimmed V and J ends, which lost 2 bases and 3 bases, there was a span of 13 bases. The CDR3 has 15 amino acids. CDR3 in amino acids: CASSYEGIGDTEAFF. CDR3 bases: TGTGCCAGCAGTTACGAGGGGATCGGTGACACTGAAGCTTTCTTT.